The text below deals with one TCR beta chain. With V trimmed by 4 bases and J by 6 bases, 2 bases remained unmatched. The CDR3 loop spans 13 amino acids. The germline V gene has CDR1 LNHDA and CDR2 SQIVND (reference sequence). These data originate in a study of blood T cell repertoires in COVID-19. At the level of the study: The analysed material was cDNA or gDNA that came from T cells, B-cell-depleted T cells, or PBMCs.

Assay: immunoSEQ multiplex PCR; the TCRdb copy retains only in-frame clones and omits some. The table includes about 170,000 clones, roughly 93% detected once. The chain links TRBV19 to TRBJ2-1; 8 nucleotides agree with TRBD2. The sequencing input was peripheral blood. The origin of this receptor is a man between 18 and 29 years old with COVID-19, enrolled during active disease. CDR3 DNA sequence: TGTGCCAGTAGTACGGGGACTAGCAATGAGCAGTTCTTC. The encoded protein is CASSTGTSNEQFF. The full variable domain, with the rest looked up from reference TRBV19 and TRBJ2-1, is DGGITQSPKYLFRKEGQNVTLSCEQNLNHDAMYWYRQDPGQGLRLIYYSQIVNDFQKGDIAEGYSVSREKKESFPLTVTSAQKNPTAFYLCASSTGTSNEQFFGPGTRLTVL.